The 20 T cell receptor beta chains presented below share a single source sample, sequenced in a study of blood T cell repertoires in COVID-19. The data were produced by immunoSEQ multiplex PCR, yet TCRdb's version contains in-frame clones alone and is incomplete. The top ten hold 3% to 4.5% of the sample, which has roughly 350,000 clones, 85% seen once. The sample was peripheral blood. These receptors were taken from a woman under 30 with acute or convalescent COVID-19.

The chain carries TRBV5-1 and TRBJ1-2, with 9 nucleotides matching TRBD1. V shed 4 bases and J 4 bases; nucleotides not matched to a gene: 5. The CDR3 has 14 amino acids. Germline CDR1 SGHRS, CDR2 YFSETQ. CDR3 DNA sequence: TGCGCCAGCAGCCTGGGACAGGGCAGCTATGGCTACACCTTC. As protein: CASSLGQGSYGYTF.

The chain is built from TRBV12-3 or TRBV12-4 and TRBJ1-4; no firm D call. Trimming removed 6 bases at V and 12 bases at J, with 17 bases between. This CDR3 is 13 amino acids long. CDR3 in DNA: TGTGCCAGCAGACGGCAGGCCTTTCCCGAACTGTTTTTT. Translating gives CASRRQAFPELFF.

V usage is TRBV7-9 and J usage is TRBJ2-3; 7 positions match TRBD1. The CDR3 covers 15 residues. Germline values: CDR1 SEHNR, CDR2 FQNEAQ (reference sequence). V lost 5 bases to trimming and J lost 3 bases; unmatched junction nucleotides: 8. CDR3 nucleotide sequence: TGTGCCAGCAGCGGAGACAGGGTTAGAACAGATACGCAGTATTTT. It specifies CASSGDRVRTDTQYF.

The CDR3, as DNA: TGTGCCATCAGTGATCCACAGGACACCGGGGAGCTGTTTTTT. It is translated as CAISDPQDTGELFF. V usage is TRBV10-3 and J usage is TRBJ2-2; the D gene is possibly TRBD1 (5 bases). CDR1 is ENHRY, CDR2 SYGVKD, per germline. The V end was cut by 3 bases, the J end by 3 bases, with 8 bases between. This CDR3 is 14 amino acids long.

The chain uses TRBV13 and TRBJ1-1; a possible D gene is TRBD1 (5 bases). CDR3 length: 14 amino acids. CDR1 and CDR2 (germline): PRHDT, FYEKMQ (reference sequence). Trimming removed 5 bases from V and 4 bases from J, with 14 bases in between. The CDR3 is CASSGGVGATEAFF. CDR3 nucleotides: TGTGCCAGCAGCGGAGGGGTCGGGGCCACTGAAGCTTTCTTT.

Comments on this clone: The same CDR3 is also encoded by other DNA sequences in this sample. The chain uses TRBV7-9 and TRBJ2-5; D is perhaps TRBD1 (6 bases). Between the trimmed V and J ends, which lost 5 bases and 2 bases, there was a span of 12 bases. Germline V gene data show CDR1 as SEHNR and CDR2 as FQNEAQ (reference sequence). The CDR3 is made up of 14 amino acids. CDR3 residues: CASSPRDNQETQYF. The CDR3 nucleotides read TGTGCCAGCAGCCCCCGGGACAATCAAGAGACCCAGTACTTC.

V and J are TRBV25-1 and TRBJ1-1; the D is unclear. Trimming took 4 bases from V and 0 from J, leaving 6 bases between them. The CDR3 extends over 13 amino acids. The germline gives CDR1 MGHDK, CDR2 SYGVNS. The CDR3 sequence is CASSAGMNTEAFF. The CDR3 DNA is TGTGCCAGCAGTGCCGGTATGAACACTGAAGCTTTCTTT.

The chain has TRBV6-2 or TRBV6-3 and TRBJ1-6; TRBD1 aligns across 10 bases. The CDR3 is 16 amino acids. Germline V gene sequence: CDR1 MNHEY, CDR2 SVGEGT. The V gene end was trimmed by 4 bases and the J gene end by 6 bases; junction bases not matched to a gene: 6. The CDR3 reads CASSSLGQGRNSPLHF. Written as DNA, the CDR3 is TGTGCCAGCAGTTCCCTGGGACAGGGGCGTAATTCACCCCTCCACTTT.

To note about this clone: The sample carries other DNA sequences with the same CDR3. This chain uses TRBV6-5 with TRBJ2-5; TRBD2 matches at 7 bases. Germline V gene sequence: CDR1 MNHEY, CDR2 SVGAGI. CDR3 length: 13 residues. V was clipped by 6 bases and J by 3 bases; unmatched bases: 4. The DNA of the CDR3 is TGTGCCAGCAGGGGGCTAGCGGAAGAGACCCAGTACTTC. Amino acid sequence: CASRGLAEETQYF.

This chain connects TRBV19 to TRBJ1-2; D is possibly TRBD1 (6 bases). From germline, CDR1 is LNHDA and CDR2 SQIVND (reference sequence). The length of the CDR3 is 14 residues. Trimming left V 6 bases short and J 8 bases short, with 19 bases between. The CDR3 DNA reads TGTGCCAGTAGCCCAGAGATTCAGGGGTCGGGCTACACCTTC. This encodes CASSPEIQGSGYTF.

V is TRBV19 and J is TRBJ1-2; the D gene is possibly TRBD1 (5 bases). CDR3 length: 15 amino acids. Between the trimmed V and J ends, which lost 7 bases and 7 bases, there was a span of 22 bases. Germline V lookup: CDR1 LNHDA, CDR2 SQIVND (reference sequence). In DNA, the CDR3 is TGTGCCAGTACAAGAAATCCGGGGGGTTCTTTTGGCTACACCTTC. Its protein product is CASTRNPGGSFGYTF.

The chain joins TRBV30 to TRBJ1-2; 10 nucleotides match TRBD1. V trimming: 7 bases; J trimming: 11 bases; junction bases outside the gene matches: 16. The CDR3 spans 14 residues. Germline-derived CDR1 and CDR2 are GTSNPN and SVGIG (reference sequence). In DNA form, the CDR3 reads TGTGCCTCCTCACCGGGACAGGGGACGTTTGGGTACACCTTC. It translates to CASSPGQGTFGYTF.

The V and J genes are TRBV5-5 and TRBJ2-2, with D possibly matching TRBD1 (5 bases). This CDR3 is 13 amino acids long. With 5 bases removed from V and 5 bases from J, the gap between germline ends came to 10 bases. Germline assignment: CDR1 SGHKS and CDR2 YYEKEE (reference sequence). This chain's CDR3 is CASSVGETGELFF. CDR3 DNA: TGTGCCAGCAGTGTAGGGGAAACCGGGGAGCTGTTTTTT.

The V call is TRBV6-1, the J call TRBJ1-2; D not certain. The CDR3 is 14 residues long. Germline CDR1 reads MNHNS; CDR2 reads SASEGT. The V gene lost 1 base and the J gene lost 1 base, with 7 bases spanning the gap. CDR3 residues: CASSEGAGNYGYTF. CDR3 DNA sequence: TGTGCCAGCAGTGAAGGAGCGGGTAACTATGGCTACACCTTC.

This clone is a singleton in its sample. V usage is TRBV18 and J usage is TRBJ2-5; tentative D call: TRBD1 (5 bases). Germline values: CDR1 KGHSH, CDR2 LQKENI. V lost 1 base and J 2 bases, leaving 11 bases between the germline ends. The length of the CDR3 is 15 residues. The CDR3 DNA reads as TGTGCCAGCTCACCACATCGACAGAATCAAGAGACCCAGTACTTC. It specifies CASSPHRQNQETQYF. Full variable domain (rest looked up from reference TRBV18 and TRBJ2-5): NAGVMQNPRHLVRRRGQEARLRCSPMKGHSHVYWYRQLPEEGLKFMVYLQKENIIDESGMPKERFSAEFPKEGPSILRIQQVVRGDSAAYFCASSPHRQNQETQYFGPGTRLLVL.

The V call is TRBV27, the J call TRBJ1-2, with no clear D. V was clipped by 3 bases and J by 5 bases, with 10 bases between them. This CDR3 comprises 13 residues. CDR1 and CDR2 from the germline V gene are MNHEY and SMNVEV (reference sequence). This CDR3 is CASSFSSQYGYTF. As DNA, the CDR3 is TGTGCCAGCAGTTTTAGCTCTCAGTATGGCTACACCTTC.

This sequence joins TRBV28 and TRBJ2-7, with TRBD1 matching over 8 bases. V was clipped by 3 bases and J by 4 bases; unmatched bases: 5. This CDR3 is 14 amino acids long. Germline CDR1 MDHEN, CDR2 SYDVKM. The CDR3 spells CASSFLRQGYEQYF. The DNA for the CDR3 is TGTGCCAGCAGTTTCTTGAGACAGGGGTACGAGCAGTACTTC. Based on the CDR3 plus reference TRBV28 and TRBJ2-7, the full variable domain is DVKVTQSSRYLVKRTGEKVFLECVQDMDHENMFWYRQDPGLGLRLIYFSYDVKMKEKGDIPEGYSVSREKKERFSLILESASTNQTSMYLCASSFLRQGYEQYFGPGTRLTVT.

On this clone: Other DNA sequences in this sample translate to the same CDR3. The CDR3 bases are TGCGCCAGCAGCCAAGATCGGGGGACCGGGGAGCTGTTTTTT. Its protein product is CASSQDRGTGELFF. V usage is TRBV4-1 and J usage is TRBJ2-2; TRBD2 is a possible D gene (6 bases). Germline V gene lookup returns CDR1 MGHRA and CDR2 YSYEKL. Deletions cut 0 bases from V and 5 bases from J, with 7 bases between. The CDR3 loop spans 14 amino acids.

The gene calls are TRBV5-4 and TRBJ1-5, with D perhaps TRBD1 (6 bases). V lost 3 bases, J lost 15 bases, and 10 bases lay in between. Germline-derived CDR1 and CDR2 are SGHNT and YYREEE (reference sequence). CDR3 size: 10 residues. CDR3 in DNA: TGTGCCAGCAGCTCCGACAGGTGGCATTTT. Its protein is CASSSDRWHF.

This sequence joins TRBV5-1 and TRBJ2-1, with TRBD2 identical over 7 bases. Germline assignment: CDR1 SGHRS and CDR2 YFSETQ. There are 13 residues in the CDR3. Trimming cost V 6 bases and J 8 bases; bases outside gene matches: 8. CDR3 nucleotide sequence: TGCGCCAGCACCCGAGGGGAGGGTGATGAGCAGTTCTTC. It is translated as CASTRGEGDEQFF. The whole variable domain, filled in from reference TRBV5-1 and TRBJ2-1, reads KAGVTQTPRYLIKTRGQQVTLSCSPISGHRSVSWYQQTPGQGLQFLFEYFSETQRNKGNFPGRFSGRQFSNSRSEMNVSTLELGDSALYLCASTRGEGDEQFFGPGTRLTVL.